This is a list of T cell receptor beta chains from one sample in a study of cytomegalovirus exposure and HLA in healthy donors. Clones were sequenced by immunoSEQ multiplex PCR, and TCRdb holds only the in-frame ones, with some missing. In the table there are approximately 240,000 clones, more than 85% of which are singletons. The sample was PBMCs. These receptors were collected from a woman aged 18 to 35 in good health and CMV-seronegative. Each CDR3 is given with its conserved first and last residue. Fields, in order: CDR3 DNA, CDR3 protein, D gene, V gene, clone size, J gene. The D gene is left open where the match is weak. The size of a clone is reported for some rows only, either as once, few or many, or as a class for expanded clones.

CDR3 DNA: TGTGCCAGCAGCGAACAATGGAGGACAGGGGCCTCACAGGAAAATCTGAGCAATCAGCCCCAGCATTTT
CDR3 protein: CASSEQWRTGASQENLSNQPQHF
D gene: .
V gene: TRBV21-1
clone size: .
J gene: TRBJ1-5

CDR3 DNA: TGTGCCAGCAGCGTAGGAGTAGCGGGATTTCAGGAGACCCAGTACTTC
CDR3 protein: CASSVGVAGFQETQYF
D gene: TRBD2
V gene: TRBV9
clone size: .
J gene: TRBJ2-5

CDR3 DNA: TGTGCCAGCAGCTCCAGACTAGCGGGGGACCTCTACAATGAGCAGTTCTTC
CDR3 protein: CASSSRLAGDLYNEQFF
D gene: TRBD2
V gene: TRBV7-6
clone size: .
J gene: TRBJ2-1

CDR3 DNA: TGCGCCAGCAGCCAAGTTCTAGTCGGACTAGGACGCAATGAGCAGTTCTTC
CDR3 protein: CASSQVLVGLGRNEQFF
D gene: TRBD2
V gene: TRBV4-3
clone size: .
J gene: TRBJ2-1

CDR3 DNA: TGTGCCACCAGCAGAGATCCAGGACCGGGGGCCTACGAGCAGTACTTC
CDR3 protein: CATSRDPGPGAYEQYF
D gene: .
V gene: TRBV15
clone size: .
J gene: TRBJ2-7

CDR3 DNA: TGCGCCAGCAGCCCGCTAGCGGGAGGCGCAGATACGCAGTATTTT
CDR3 protein: CASSPLAGGADTQYF
D gene: TRBD2
V gene: TRBV4-3
clone size: .
J gene: TRBJ2-3

CDR3 DNA: TGCGCCAGCAGCCAAGATCTCGGGACGAACACCGGGGAGCTGTTTTTT
CDR3 protein: CASSQDLGTNTGELFF
D gene: .
V gene: TRBV4-1
clone size: few
J gene: TRBJ2-2

CDR3 DNA: TGTGCCAGCTCCCTTGATAGGACAGCGTCTACTGAAGCTTTCTTT
CDR3 protein: CASSLDRTASTEAFF
D gene: .
V gene: TRBV2
clone size: .
J gene: TRBJ1-1

CDR3 DNA: TGTGCCAGCAGTGAAGAGGGGCCCCTAGCGGGCCGGCGGGGGGGTGAGCAGTTCTTC
CDR3 protein: CASSEEGPLAGRRGGEQFF
D gene: TRBD2
V gene: TRBV2
clone size: once
J gene: TRBJ2-1

CDR3 DNA: TGTGCCAGCAGCCCCCGGGACTTTTGCCCCTACGAGCAGTACTTC
CDR3 protein: CASSPRDFCPYEQYF
D gene: .
V gene: TRBV21-1
clone size: .
J gene: TRBJ2-7

CDR3 DNA: TGTGCCAGCAGCTTACTTTGGAGAAGCACAGATACGCAGTATTTT
CDR3 protein: CASSLLWRSTDTQYF
D gene: .
V gene: TRBV11-2
clone size: .
J gene: TRBJ2-3

CDR3 DNA: TGTGCCTGGAACGGAGGGCTTAGCAATCAGCCCCAGCATTTT
CDR3 protein: CAWNGGLSNQPQHF
D gene: .
V gene: TRBV30
clone size: .
J gene: TRBJ1-5

CDR3 DNA: TGTGCCAGCAGTGAACAGGGAAGTCAGCCCCAGCATTTT
CDR3 protein: CASSEQGSQPQHF
D gene: .
V gene: TRBV2
clone size: .
J gene: TRBJ1-5

CDR3 DNA: TGTGCCAGCAGCGTAGGCGGGCACAATGAGCAGTTCTTC
CDR3 protein: CASSVGGHNEQFF
D gene: .
V gene: TRBV9
clone size: .
J gene: TRBJ2-1

CDR3 DNA: TGTGCCAGCAGCCAATCCGGGACAGTCAATTCACCCCTCCACTTT
CDR3 protein: CASSQSGTVNSPLHF
D gene: TRBD1
V gene: TRBV4-2
clone size: .
J gene: TRBJ1-6

CDR3 DNA: TGTGCCAGCAGCGTCCGGGACAGCGGGACCCAGTACTTC
CDR3 protein: CASSVRDSGTQYF
D gene: TRBD1
V gene: TRBV5-6
clone size: .
J gene: TRBJ2-5

CDR3 DNA: TGTGCCAGTCGAGACATACAGGGGTACACTAACTATGGCTACACCTTC
CDR3 protein: CASRDIQGYTNYGYTF
D gene: TRBD1
V gene: TRBV19
clone size: .
J gene: TRBJ1-2

CDR3 DNA: TGTGCCAGCAGCGCGGGCTGGCATCAGCCCCAGCATTTT
CDR3 protein: CASSAGWHQPQHF
D gene: .
V gene: TRBV2
clone size: .
J gene: TRBJ1-5

CDR3 DNA: TGCGCCAGCAGCCAACACAGGGGAGAGAGCAATCAGCCCCAGCATTTT
CDR3 protein: CASSQHRGESNQPQHF
D gene: TRBD1
V gene: TRBV4-3
clone size: .
J gene: TRBJ1-5

CDR3 DNA: TGTGCCAGCAGCTTCATGCGTGGGGGGACTGACAATGAGCAGTTCTTC
CDR3 protein: CASSFMRGGTDNEQFF
D gene: .
V gene: TRBV7-9
clone size: .
J gene: TRBJ2-1

CDR3 DNA: TGTGCCAGTAGTACTCCCGGGGGACAGTGGAACACTGAAGCTTTCTTT
CDR3 protein: CASSTPGGQWNTEAFF
D gene: TRBD1
V gene: TRBV19
clone size: .
J gene: TRBJ1-1

CDR3 DNA: TGTGCCAGCAGCTTTGGCGGTCGGGGTGAGCAGTTCTTC
CDR3 protein: CASSFGGRGEQFF
D gene: .
V gene: TRBV11-2
clone size: .
J gene: TRBJ2-1